The present entry profiles one TCR beta chain with its context. No antigen is known for it. The record originates from a study of Tregs in tolerant kidney transplant recipients. Unstimulated regulatory T cells (CD4+CD25+CD127-), CD4+CD25- non-regulatory cells, CD4 and CD8 cells were FACS-sorted from thawed PBMCs. The assay was immunoSEQ multiplex PCR, and TCRdb's table has in-frame clones only and misses some. The table includes some 64,000 clones, more than 95% detected once. Study-wide points: This study did not directly address biological reproducibility. Expanding Tregs on activated donor B cells appeared to best identify donor-specific TCRbeta clones. Tolerant patients' donor-specific Tregs expanded beyond overall Tregs, suggesting antigen-driven growth.

Germline CDR1 and CDR2: LNHDA and SQIVND (reference sequence). The CDR3 extends over 15 amino acids. V lost 1 base to trimming and J lost 9 bases, with 16 bases between them. The input for sequencing was Tregs from blood, taken before the transplant. This chain links TRBV19 with TRBJ2-1; a possible D gene is TRBD2 (5 bases). The origin of this receptor is a human donor who received a combined kidney and bone marrow transplant. CDR3 nucleotides: TGTGCCAGTAGTATAGCTTTGGTACTAGGGATTGAGCAGTTCTTC. Translating gives CASSIALVLGIEQFF.